The clone carrying this T cell receptor beta chain was picked up many times. Its antigen is unknown. The data derive from a study of human T cells and chemical hapten exposure. Study information: Skin of the upper inner arm, around 2 cm by around 2 cm, received 2% DPC for sensitization. Study results and limitations: While controls formed fewer of them, expanded TCRs formed significantly more large CDR3 similarity clusters.

Per the original methods: TCR counts had a median of around 94,000 per sample and spanned roughly 20,000 to 750,000. From the RACE reads, TCRdb called clonotypes with MiXCR, one entry per CDR3 protein. What appears here as the V and J calls and clone size reflects TCRdb's work, not the paper's. The table includes 95,000 to 150,000 distinct CDR3 sequences, approximately 14% detected once. This CDR3 spans 14 amino acids. Germline V gene lookup returns CDR1 MNHEY and CDR2 SMNVEV (reference sequence). Germline trimming cut 3 bases from V and 4 bases from J; bases unmatched to any gene: 5. The time point denotes: patch test 1, 2 weeks after DPC sensitization. The treatment: therapeutic diphenylcyclopropenone sensitization with weekly scalp DPC. Venepuncture was done earlier than the placement of each patch test.

This clonotype was obtained from a man in his late teens or twenties with alopecia areata. Some clones in this sample may be carry-over from other donors' samples. The chain uses TRBV27 and TRBJ1-1, with 7 nucleotides matching TRBD1. Here the sequenced sample was whole blood, taken in connection with sensitization to the hapten diphenylcyclopropenone (DPC). The CDR3 is CASSLEGAFTEAFF. The CDR3 DNA is TGTGCCAGCAGTTTGGAGGGGGCGTTCACTGAAGCTTTCTTT.